Shown below are 23 T cell receptor beta chains from a single sample sequenced in a study of siplizumab effects on memory and regulatory T cells. Using immunoSEQ multiplex PCR, the repertoire was profiled, and TCRdb retains in-frame clones only, with some absent. Here the sample spans 100,000 or so clones, 91% being singletons. Sequenced material: CD4+ T cells sorted from blood. The receptors originated from a human donor in good health. Some clones in this sample may be carry-over from other donors' samples.

The rearrangement joins TRBV2 to TRBJ2-2, with D perhaps TRBD2 (5 bases). Germline V lookup: CDR1 SNHLY, CDR2 FYNNEI. The germline V and J ends were trimmed by 4 bases and 0 bases, with 15 bases remaining between them. The CDR3 contains 17 residues. This CDR3 is CASSAGGHAANTGELFF. The CDR3 DNA reads as TGTGCCAGCAGTGCGGGCGGGCATGCTGCGAACACCGGGGAGCTGTTTTTT.

The chain links TRBV21-1 to TRBJ2-7; the D call of TRBD1 is as the table states it, not checked on the DNA. TRBV21-1 is described as a pseudogene. This CDR3 is 13 amino acids long. The CDR3 region is CASPKPGGGEQYF. CDR3 in DNA: TGTGCCAGCCCTAAACCAGGGGGCGGCGAGCAGTACTTC.

The V call is TRBV5-1, the J call TRBJ2-1; D unclear. The ends were cut back, 1 base at V and 5 bases at J, with 10 bases in the middle. The CDR3 runs to 14 residues. Germline values: CDR1 SGHRS, CDR2 YFSETQ. CDR3 loop: CASSLMGLNNEQFF. The CDR3 nucleotides are TGCGCCAGCAGCTTGATGGGGTTGAACAATGAGCAGTTCTTC. Combining the CDR3 with reference TRBV5-1 and TRBJ2-1 gives the whole variable domain KAGVTQTPRYLIKTRGQQVTLSCSPISGHRSVSWYQQTPGQGLQFLFEYFSETQRNKGNFPGRFSGRQFSNSRSEMNVSTLELGDSALYLCASSLMGLNNEQFFGPGTRLTVL.

This sequence joins TRBV7-2 and TRBJ2-2, with D unresolved. Germline CDR1 is SGHTA and CDR2 is FQGNSA. The V gene lost 5 bases and the J gene lost 8 bases, with 12 bases spanning the gap. This CDR3 contains 13 residues. The CDR3 coding sequence is TGTGCCAGCAGCCCCCACCGTGGTGGGGAGCTGTTTTTT. Its protein product is CASSPHRGGELFF.

The chain has TRBV7-9 and TRBJ1-1, with a possible D match to TRBD1 (5 bases). Germline V CDR1 and CDR2: SEHNR, FQNEAQ (reference sequence). The CDR3 has 14 residues. V lost 5 bases to trimming and J lost 3 bases, with 13 bases between them. In DNA, the CDR3 is TGTGCCAGCAGCGCAAGACAAGGGGACACTGAAGCTTTCTTT. It yields the protein CASSARQGDTEAFF.

The chain has TRBV27 and TRBJ2-6, with no clear D. V lost 3 bases and J lost 4, with 13 bases in between. This CDR3 region has 16 residues. Germline V CDR1 and CDR2: MNHEY, SMNVEV (reference sequence). The DNA of the CDR3 is TGTGCCAGCAGTTTGATCAGCCTATCGGGGGCCAACGTCCTGACTTTC. Protein product: CASSLISLSGANVLTF.

This clone was detected once. DNA of the CDR3: TGTGCCAGCAGCTCCGAAAACTATGGCTACACCTTC. It translates to CASSSENYGYTF. The V and J genes are TRBV7-9 and TRBJ1-2, with unresolved D. The germline gives CDR1 SEHNR, CDR2 FQNEAQ (reference sequence). The V end was cut by 4 bases, the J end by 2 bases, with 5 bases between. The CDR3 covers 12 residues.

This rearrangement joins TRBV2 to TRBJ2-2; 8 nucleotides align to TRBD1. The CDR3 spans 17 residues. Per germline, CDR1 SNHLY and CDR2 FYNNEI. V shed 3 bases and J 6 bases; nucleotides not matched to a gene: 12. The CDR3 nucleotides are TGTGCCAGCAGTGAGGCAGGGGGCGCTTTAGGGTCCGGGGAGCTGTTTTTT. This gives the protein CASSEAGGALGSGELFF.

The V call is TRBV28, the J call TRBJ2-7; tentatively, D is TRBD1 (6 bases). Germline V gene sequence: CDR1 MDHEN, CDR2 SYDVKM. Between the trimmed V and J ends, which lost 9 bases and 0 bases, there was a span of 18 bases. The CDR3 has 15 amino acids. CDR3 sequence (DNA): TGTGCCAGTTTGGGGTCGGGACAAGGCTCCTACGAGCAGTACTTC. It specifies CASLGSGQGSYEQYF. Full variable domain (outside the CDR3, taken from reference TRBV28 and TRBJ2-7): DVKVTQSSRYLVKRTGEKVFLECVQDMDHENMFWYRQDPGLGLRLIYFSYDVKMKEKGDIPEGYSVSREKKERFSLILESASTNQTSMYLCASLGSGQGSYEQYFGPGTRLTVT.

This chain joins TRBV7-3 and TRBJ2-3, with D perhaps matching TRBD1 (5 bases). This CDR3 contains 14 residues. V lost 3 bases, J lost 4 bases, and 11 bases lay in between. The germline V gene encodes CDR1 SGHTA and CDR2 FQGTGA. The CDR3: CASSLYRISDTQYF. For the CDR3, the DNA is TGTGCCAGCAGCTTGTACAGGATATCAGATACGCAGTATTTT.

This chain uses TRBV10-1 with TRBJ2-1; maybe TRBD2 (5 bases). The germline V gene has CDR1 WNHNN and CDR2 SYGVQD (reference sequence). Trimming cost V 5 bases and J 6 bases, with 11 bases left between them. The CDR3 totals 13 residues. In nucleotides, the CDR3 is TGCGCCAGCAGTAACGCGGGTGGCAATGAGCAGTTCTTC. Translating it yields CASSNAGGNEQFF.

This chain uses TRBV7-2 with TRBJ2-6, with D tentatively TRBD1 (5 bases). Germline lookup yields CDR1 SGHTA and CDR2 FQGNSA. CDR3 size: 16 residues. The V gene lost 2 bases and the J gene lost 2 bases, with 10 bases spanning the gap. CDR3: CASSLQGNAGANVLTF. Here the CDR3 DNA reads TGTGCCAGCAGCTTACAGGGTAACGCTGGGGCCAACGTCCTGACTTTC.

The chain recombines TRBV10-3 with TRBJ2-3, with a tentative D call TRBD2 (6 bases). Per germline, CDR1 ENHRY and CDR2 SYGVKD. The CDR3 consists of 14 residues. V dropped 10 bases and J dropped 1 base, with 15 bases sitting between them. CDR3 sequence: CATGSAGRTDTQYF. CDR3 nucleotides: TGTGCCACCGGGTCCGCGGGGCGCACAGATACGCAGTATTTT.

This clone appeared a single time. V gene TRBV19 combines with J gene TRBJ2-1; TRBD2 aligns across 7 bases. The CDR3 covers 15 residues. V gave up 5 bases and J gave up 1 base; unmatched junction bases: 5. Germline-derived CDR1 and CDR2 are LNHDA and SQIVND (reference sequence). This chain's CDR3 is CASSAVGGSYNEQFF. The CDR3 DNA sequence: TGTGCCAGTAGTGCGGTGGGAGGGTCCTACAATGAGCAGTTCTTC. The complete variable domain, with remaining parts taken from reference TRBV19 and TRBJ2-1, reads DGGITQSPKYLFRKEGQNVTLSCEQNLNHDAMYWYRQDPGQGLRLIYYSQIVNDFQKGDIAEGYSVSREKKESFPLTVTSAQKNPTAFYLCASSAVGGSYNEQFFGPGTRLTVL.

V gene TRBV2 combines with J gene TRBJ2-2; 8 bases map to TRBD2. There are 17 residues in the CDR3. Germline CDR1 is SNHLY and CDR2 is FYNNEI. V dropped 6 bases and J dropped 1; count of bases not matched to a gene: 10. The CDR3 DNA reads as TGTGCCAGCAGCCGAGGAGTAGCGGGAATGAACACCGGGGAGCTGTTTTTT. It encodes CASSRGVAGMNTGELFF.

V gene TRBV19 combines with J gene TRBJ1-2; the D is unclear. CDR1 LNHDA and CDR2 SQIVND come from the germline V gene (reference sequence). This CDR3 has 16 residues. V was cut by 0 bases and J by 0 bases, with 11 bases left in between. The CDR3 protein is CASSIDSAAPNYGYTF. CDR3 nucleotide sequence: TGTGCCAGTAGTATAGACTCAGCGGCTCCTAACTATGGCTACACCTTC. The full variable domain, with the rest looked up from reference TRBV19 and TRBJ1-2, is DGGITQSPKYLFRKEGQNVTLSCEQNLNHDAMYWYRQDPGQGLRLIYYSQIVNDFQKGDIAEGYSVSREKKESFPLTVTSAQKNPTAFYLCASSIDSAAPNYGYTFGSGTRLTVV.

The chain combines TRBV5-5 with TRBJ2-2; D might be TRBD1 (6 bases). This CDR3 region has 15 residues. V was shortened by 0 bases and J by 6 bases, with 12 bases between the two germline ends. Germline-derived CDR1 and CDR2 are SGHKS and YYEKEE (reference sequence). CDR3 DNA sequence: TGTGCCAGCAGCTTGGACAGGGTCCGAGCCGGGGAGCTGTTTTTT. As protein: CASSLDRVRAGELFF.

The chain carries TRBV6-6 and TRBJ2-2, with 7 positions matching TRBD1. With V trimmed by 2 bases and J by 3 bases, 3 bases remained unmatched. The CDR3 length is 15 residues. Germline V gene lookup returns CDR1 MNHNY and CDR2 SVGAGI (reference sequence). Written as DNA, the CDR3 is TGTGCCAGCAGTTACACAGGGGTCGACACCGGGGAGCTGTTTTTT. Its translation: CASSYTGVDTGELFF.

This chain joins TRBV4-2 and TRBJ1-4, with 9 bases that match TRBD1. The CDR3 has 17 amino acids. The V gene's germline CDR1 is LGHNA and CDR2 YNFKEQ. The V gene end was trimmed by 0 bases and the J gene end by 4 bases; junction bases not matched to a gene: 6. The CDR3 region has the DNA TGTGCCAGCAGCCAAGAAGGGACAGGGAGGGGTAATGAAAAACTGTTTTTT. This gives the protein CASSQEGTGRGNEKLFF.

This chain connects TRBV28 to TRBJ1-5, with D possibly TRBD1 on 5 matching bases. The CDR3 is made up of 19 amino acids. Germline loops: CDR1 MDHEN, CDR2 SYDVKM. The V end was cut by 1 base, the J end by 2 bases, with 21 bases between. CDR3 sequence (DNA): TGTGCCAGCAGTTTATCTTTCGACAGCCGTCTATATCGCAATCAGCCCCAGCATTTT. Translated: CASSLSFDSRLYRNQPQHF.

This chain connects TRBV5-6 to TRBJ2-7; a weak D match, TRBD2 (5 bases). Per the germline V gene, CDR1 is SGHDT and CDR2 is YYEEEE. Trimming took off 0 bases at V and 2 bases at J, with 9 bases between the two ends. The CDR3 is made up of 14 amino acids. The CDR3 loop is CASSLDSGTYEQYF. As DNA, the CDR3 is TGTGCCAGCAGCTTGGACAGCGGCACCTACGAGCAGTACTTC.

J is TRBJ2-2 and V is TRBV19, with D unclear. V lost 4 bases and J lost 4, with 4 bases in between. The CDR3 is 12 residues long. Germline CDR1 and CDR2: LNHDA and SQIVND (reference sequence). The CDR3 DNA is TGTGCCAGTAGTACAGGCACCGGGGAGCTGTTTTTT. Protein product: CASSTGTGELFF. The full variable domain, rest sourced from reference TRBV19 and TRBJ2-2, is DGGITQSPKYLFRKEGQNVTLSCEQNLNHDAMYWYRQDPGQGLRLIYYSQIVNDFQKGDIAEGYSVSREKKESFPLTVTSAQKNPTAFYLCASSTGTGELFFGEGSRLTVL.

The chain is built from TRBV29-1 and TRBJ2-7; tentative D call: TRBD2 (5 bases). The germline gives CDR1 SQVTM, CDR2 ANQGSEA. The CDR3 is made up of 12 amino acids. V lost 5 bases to trimming and J lost 4 bases, with 12 bases between them. CDR3 loop: CSVLGSRYEQYF. The CDR3 DNA reads TGCAGCGTTTTGGGGAGCCGGTACGAGCAGTACTTC.